The clone carrying this TCR beta chain showed up just a few times. Using immunoSEQ multiplex PCR, the repertoire was profiled, and TCRdb retains in-frame clones only, with some absent. The table shows around 97,000 clones, with roughly 95% occurring only once. The CDR3 covers 12 residues. CDR1 SGHNT and CDR2 YYREEE come from the germline V gene (reference sequence). Trimming left V 2 bases short and J 5 bases short, with 7 bases between. The record originates from a study of technical replicates of blood from a few donors. The sequenced material came from T cells isolated from PBMCs. The chain employs TRBV5-4 and TRBJ1-1; no reliable D call. The TCR originated in a human donor in good health. The CDR3 loop reads CASSFEVTEAFF. CDR3 DNA: TGTGCCAGCAGCTTCGAGGTTACTGAAGCTTTCTTT.